The 29 T cell receptor beta chains presented below share a single source sample, sequenced in a study of blood T cell repertoires in COVID-19. The table came from immunoSEQ multiplex PCR; TCRdb's copy has only in-frame clones and leaves some out. The sample has 95,000 to 100,000 clones, less than 85% seen once. What was sequenced was peripheral blood. These receptors were obtained from a woman aged 80 or older with active or convalescent COVID-19.

The V and J genes are TRBV7-8 and TRBJ2-1; D call uncertain. The CDR3 is made up of 13 amino acids. Germline CDR1 SGHVS, CDR2 FQNEAQ. Trimming pared 1 base from V and 7 bases from J, leaving 8 bases between. CDR3 in DNA: TGTGCCAGCAGCTTAGACAGTGTGAATGAGCAGTTCTTC. Its protein is CASSLDSVNEQFF. Filled out from reference TRBV7-8 and TRBJ2-1, the complete variable domain reads GAGVSQSPRYKVAKRGQDVALRCDPISGHVSLFWYQQALGQGPEFLTYFQNEAQLDKSGLPSDRFFAERPEGSVSTLKIQRTQQEDSAVYLCASSLDSVNEQFFGPGTRLTVL.

The V and J genes are TRBV6-5 and TRBJ1-3, with D unresolved. CDR3 length: 11 residues. CDR1 is MNHEY, CDR2 SVGAGI, per germline. The V end was cut by 7 bases, the J end by 4 bases, with 5 bases between. The CDR3 here is CASTGGNTIYF. CDR3 sequence (DNA): TGTGCCAGCACCGGGGGAAACACCATATATTTT.

This chain links TRBV30 with TRBJ1-6; 10 nucleotides line up with TRBD1. There are 13 residues in the CDR3. J lost 7 bases, V lost 7 bases, and 4 bases had no gene match. Germline V gene lookup returns CDR1 GTSNPN and CDR2 SVGIG (reference sequence). As DNA, the CDR3 is TGTGCCTTCCGGGGACAGGGGAATTCACCCCTCCACTTT. The encoded protein is CAFRGQGNSPLHF.

The chain combines TRBV9 with TRBJ1-2; 10 nucleotides agree with TRBD1. The J segment lost 2 bases and the V segment lost 3 bases, leaving 1 base of the junction unmatched. The germline gives CDR1 SGDLS, CDR2 YYNGEE. CDR3 length: 14 amino acids. CDR3 DNA: TGTGCCAGCAGCGCGGGACAGGGGAACTATGGCTACACCTTC. Protein sequence: CASSAGQGNYGYTF.

This clone appeared once. This chain uses TRBV5-4 with TRBJ2-3, with 13 bases aligning to TRBD2. Germline-derived CDR1 and CDR2 are SGHNT and YYREEE (reference sequence). V trimming: 5 bases; J trimming: 4 bases; junction bases outside the gene matches: 7. This CDR3 spans 16 amino acids. The CDR3 nucleotides read TGTGCCAGCAGACCCCCACTAGCGGGAGGGGCAGATACGCAGTATTTT. This encodes CASRPPLAGGADTQYF.

The chain has TRBV10-3 and TRBJ2-7, with a weak D call TRBD2 (6 bases). Between the trimmed V and J ends, which lost 5 bases and 7 bases, there was a span of 21 bases. CDR1 and CDR2 from the germline V gene are ENHRY and SYGVKD. The CDR3 covers 15 residues. The CDR3: CAISPLAAVQEEQYF. In DNA, the CDR3 is TGTGCCATCAGTCCCTTAGCGGCAGTTCAGGAAGAGCAGTACTTC.

This clone occurred once. This rearrangement joins TRBV11-3 to TRBJ2-1; D call uncertain. The CDR3 sequence is 13 residues long. CDR1 is SGHNT, CDR2 YENEEA, per germline. Trimming took 5 bases from V and 7 from J, leaving 12 bases between them. The DNA of the CDR3 is TGTGCCAGCAGCCCCCCAGGTTGGAATGAGCAGTTCTTC. Translated, it gives CASSPPGWNEQFF.

The chain recombines TRBV7-8 with TRBJ2-3; tentatively, D is TRBD1 (6 bases). The ends were cut back, 5 bases at V and 2 bases at J, with 14 bases in the middle. This CDR3 region has 15 residues. Germline CDR1 is SGHVS and CDR2 is FQNEAQ. CDR3 nucleotides: TGTGCCAGCAGCCTCGGACAGCTGAACACAGATACGCAGTATTTT. It encodes CASSLGQLNTDTQYF.

The chain recombines TRBV6-5 with TRBJ2-5; a possible D gene is TRBD2 (5 bases). This CDR3 contains 13 residues. The germline V gene encodes CDR1 MNHEY and CDR2 SVGAGI. Trimming pared 2 bases from V and 5 bases from J, leaving 9 bases between. CDR3 region: CASSYISGETQYF. The CDR3 coding sequence is TGTGCCAGCAGTTACATTTCGGGGGAGACCCAGTACTTC.

The chain couples TRBV28 to TRBJ2-7, with D possibly matching TRBD1 (5 bases). The V and J ends lost 8 bases and 5 bases respectively, with 13 bases between them. This CDR3 spans 12 amino acids. Germline V CDR1 and CDR2: MDHEN, SYDVKM. The CDR3 protein is CASWTPPHEQYF. The CDR3, as DNA: TGTGCCAGCTGGACACCCCCCCACGAGCAGTACTTC.

This sequence joins TRBV11-2 and TRBJ1-1, with D perhaps matching TRBD1 (5 bases). Germline V lookup: CDR1 SGHAT, CDR2 FQNNGV. V lost 5 bases, J lost 5 bases, and 12 bases lay in between. The CDR3 is made up of 13 amino acids. The CDR3 region is CASSLTGGTEAFF. CDR3 in DNA: TGTGCCAGCAGCCTTACGGGGGGTACTGAAGCTTTCTTT.

The chain has TRBV18 and TRBJ2-7; 9 bases are a match to TRBD2. Germline V lookup: CDR1 KGHSH, CDR2 LQKENI. V lost 4 bases and J lost 0; bases outside the gene matches: 16. The length of the CDR3 is 19 residues. The CDR3 DNA sequence: TGTGCCAGCTCACTGCCTCCTTACTGGCGGGAGGGCCCCTCCTACGAGCAGTACTTC. It translates to CASSLPPYWREGPSYEQYF.

The chain employs TRBV6-5 and TRBJ2-7, with a tentative D call TRBD2 (7 bases). The ends were cut back, 6 bases at V and 5 bases at J, with 14 bases in the middle. The CDR3 is 13 amino acids. Germline V gene sequence: CDR1 MNHEY, CDR2 SVGAGI. The CDR3 DNA reads TGTGCCAGCAGGTATATAGGGGGGGACGAGCAGTACTTC. This translates into CASRYIGGDEQYF.

The rearrangement links TRBV11-3 to TRBJ2-7, with D perhaps matching TRBD2 (5 bases). The CDR3 loop spans 14 amino acids. Trimming cost V 4 bases and J 6 bases, with 16 bases left between them. CDR1 is SGHNT, CDR2 YENEEA, per germline. The CDR3 here is CASSSGGRLGEQYF. The DNA for the CDR3 is TGTGCCAGCAGCTCAGGAGGCAGGTTGGGCGAGCAGTACTTC.

The rearrangement links TRBV15 to TRBJ1-6; D might be TRBD1 (6 bases). V lost 3 bases to trimming and J lost 9 bases, with 12 bases between them. The CDR3 is made up of 14 amino acids. Germline values: CDR1 LNHNV, CDR2 YYDKDF (reference sequence). The CDR3 here is CATSSGRGPSPLHF. Here the CDR3 DNA reads TGTGCCACCAGCAGTGGGCGGGGGCCTTCACCCCTCCACTTT.

The V call is TRBV11-2, the J call TRBJ2-7; possible D gene TRBD2, 5 bases. The ends were cut back, 0 bases at V and 6 bases at J, with 18 bases in the middle. There are 16 residues in the CDR3. Germline V CDR1 and CDR2: SGHAT, FQNNGV. CDR3 in DNA: TGTGCCAGCAGCTTAGAAGGGATTGGGCTAGCAGGCGAGCAGTACTTC. This codes for CASSLEGIGLAGEQYF. Full variable domain (remainder filled in from reference TRBV11-2 and TRBJ2-7): EAGVAQSPRYKIIEKRQSVAFWCNPISGHATLYWYQQILGQGPKLLIQFQNNGVVDDSQLPKDRFSAERLKGVDSTLKIQPAKLEDSAVYLCASSLEGIGLAGEQYFGPGTRLTVT.

The J gene is TRBJ2-1, the V gene TRBV28, with TRBD2 matching over 8 bases. CDR3 size: 16 residues. The V and J ends lost 2 bases and 2 bases, in that order; junction bases with no gene match: 5. Germline-derived CDR1 and CDR2 are MDHEN and SYDVKM. The CDR3 loop reads CASSLVTGGTYNEQFF. The CDR3 nucleotides read TGTGCCAGCAGTTTAGTTACGGGAGGGACCTACAATGAGCAGTTCTTC.

V gene TRBV9 combines with J gene TRBJ2-7, with 8 bases identical to TRBD2. CDR1 SGDLS and CDR2 YYNGEE come from the germline V gene. Germline trimming cut 0 bases from V and 11 bases from J; bases unmatched to any gene: 10. This CDR3 has 14 residues. The CDR3 sequence: CASSVGPGGDAEYF. The DNA of the CDR3 is TGTGCCAGCAGCGTAGGCCCGGGGGGGGACGCCGAGTACTTC. The full variable domain, completed using reference TRBV9 and TRBJ2-7, is DSGVTQTPKHLITATGQRVTLRCSPRSGDLSVYWYQQSLDQGLQFLIQYYNGEERAKGNILERFSAQQFPDLHSELNLSSLELGDSALYFCASSVGPGGDAEYFGPGTRLTVT.

CDR3 DNA: TGTGCCAGCAGTGATCCGGTCGGGGAGCTGTTTTTT. This codes for CASSDPVGELFF. The chain couples TRBV6-4 to TRBJ2-2; D call uncertain. The CDR3 is made up of 12 amino acids. Trimming took off 3 bases at V and 7 bases at J, with 6 bases between the two ends. Germline V CDR1 and CDR2: MRHNA, SNTAGT.

V gene TRBV14 combines with J gene TRBJ2-1; maybe TRBD2 (5 bases). V shed 1 base and J shed 3 bases, with 10 bases lying between them. Germline V gene sequence: CDR1 SGHDN, CDR2 FVKESK. This CDR3 has 15 amino acids. The CDR3 nucleotides read TGTGCCAGCAGCCAAGGCGGGTGGGTCTACAATGAGCAGTTCTTC. As protein: CASSQGGWVYNEQFF. Together with reference TRBV14 and TRBJ2-1, the CDR3 gives the full variable domain: EAGVTQFPSHSVIEKGQTVTLRCDPISGHDNLYWYRRVMGKEIKFLLHFVKESKQDESGMPNNRFLAERTGGTYSTLKVQPAELEDSGVYFCASSQGGWVYNEQFFGPGTRLTVL.

The V call is TRBV5-1, the J call TRBJ2-5, with a weak D call TRBD1 (6 bases). The ends were cut back, 0 bases at V and 1 base at J, with 10 bases in the middle. The CDR3 consists of 15 residues. Per the germline V gene, CDR1 is SGHRS and CDR2 is YFSETQ. The CDR3 DNA reads as TGCGCCAGCAGCTTGGTAGGGACACTCCAAGAGACCCAGTACTTC. Protein product: CASSLVGTLQETQYF.

The chain employs TRBV18 and TRBJ1-4; no clear D gene. Germline V lookup: CDR1 KGHSH, CDR2 LQKENI. The V gene lost 3 bases and the J gene lost 9 bases, with 11 bases spanning the gap. There are 13 residues in the CDR3. In DNA form, the CDR3 reads TGTGCCAGCTCACCTGTCAGCGGACAAAAACTGTTTTTT. Encoded protein: CASSPVSGQKLFF.

The chain links TRBV2 to TRBJ1-5, with 8 bases aligning to TRBD1. The CDR3 is made up of 13 amino acids. Trimming cost V 7 bases and J 3 bases; bases outside gene matches: 2. CDR1 and CDR2 from the germline V gene are SNHLY and FYNNEI. The CDR3 region has the DNA TGTGCCAGCAAACAGGGGGACAATCAGCCCCAGCATTTT. Translating gives CASKQGDNQPQHF.

The chain couples TRBV3-1 (or the pseudogene TRBV3-2) to TRBJ2-2; the D gene is possibly TRBD2 (5 bases). Germline values: CDR1 LGHDT, CDR2 YNNKEL (reference sequence). Trimming removed 1 base at V and 2 bases at J, with 8 bases between. The CDR3 length is 15 residues. Here the CDR3 DNA reads TGTGCCAGCAGCCAAGCTAGCTCAAACACCGGGGAGCTGTTTTTT. This encodes CASSQASSNTGELFF.

The CDR3 loop reads CASSIASSGGGSYNEQFF. For the CDR3, the DNA is TGTGCCAGTAGTATAGCCAGTAGCGGGGGGGGCTCCTACAATGAGCAGTTCTTC. This chain connects TRBV19 to TRBJ2-1; TRBD2 matches 11 bases. The length of the CDR3 is 18 residues. The trim removed 1 base at V and 0 bases at J, leaving 5 bases unmatched. The germline CDR1 and CDR2 sequences are LNHDA and SQIVND (reference sequence).

The chain employs TRBV9 and TRBJ2-5; 9 nucleotides match TRBD1. The CDR3 consists of 16 residues. With 1 base clipped from V and 2 bases from J, the junction kept 6 bases outside the gene matches. The germline CDR1 and CDR2 sequences are SGDLS and YYNGEE. In nucleotides, the CDR3 is TGTGCCAGCAGCGTATTACAGGGGGCGAAACAAGAGACCCAGTACTTC. This encodes CASSVLQGAKQETQYF.

This rearrangement joins TRBV30 to TRBJ2-2; D may be TRBD1 (5 bases). This CDR3 contains 16 residues. The V end was cut by 0 bases, the J end by 1 base, with 12 bases between. Germline assignment: CDR1 GTSNPN and CDR2 SVGIG (reference sequence). CDR3 in DNA: TGTGCCTGGAGTGTAGACAGAACATTGAACACCGGGGAGCTGTTTTTT. As protein: CAWSVDRTLNTGELFF.

The V gene is TRBV11-2, the J gene TRBJ2-5; D is uncertain. V was trimmed by 6 bases and J by 3 bases, leaving 5 bases between them. The CDR3 sequence is 11 residues long. Germline-derived CDR1 and CDR2 are SGHAT and FQNNGV. This CDR3 reads CASRREETQYF. CDR3 DNA sequence: TGTGCCAGCAGACGCGAAGAGACCCAGTACTTC.

V gene TRBV19 combines with J gene TRBJ2-5; 14 nucleotides match TRBD2. Trimming removed 5 bases from V and 5 bases from J; junction bases left unmatched: 10. CDR3 length: 17 amino acids. CDR1 and CDR2 (germline): LNHDA, SQIVND (reference sequence). CDR3 protein: CASSPPPGLAGVETQYF. For the CDR3, the DNA is TGTGCCAGTAGTCCCCCCCCGGGACTAGCGGGAGTTGAGACCCAGTACTTC. Full variable domain (remainder filled in from reference TRBV19 and TRBJ2-5): DGGITQSPKYLFRKEGQNVTLSCEQNLNHDAMYWYRQDPGQGLRLIYYSQIVNDFQKGDIAEGYSVSREKKESFPLTVTSAQKNPTAFYLCASSPPPGLAGVETQYFGPGTRLLVL.